Following are 12 T cell receptor beta chains from one sample sequenced in a study of T-cell memory formation after mild COVID-19. TCRdb reprocessed the 5' RACE reads via MiXCR and lists one record per CDR3 protein. The sample carries some 200,000 distinct CDR3 sequences, 9.5% recorded once. Sequencing was carried out using PBMCs or a T cell subset sorted from them (not recorded which). All receptors derive from a young man who had mild COVID-19 (a few samples of this study predate the infection). Cell type and time point are not known.

This clonotype was seen ten or more times. The CDR3 loop reads CATSRDNQGYEQYV. DNA for the CDR3: TGTGCCACCAGCAGAGATAATCAGGGCTACGAGCAGTACGTC. The chain uses TRBV15 and TRBJ2-7; weak D call: TRBD1 (5 bases). The CDR3 sequence is 14 residues long. Germline lookup yields CDR1 LNHNV and CDR2 YYDKDF (reference sequence). Trimming shortened V by 0 bases and J by 3 bases, and 9 bases separated the two germline ends.

As for this clonotype: One junction end does not reproduce the germline sequence, and a read error may be involved. The rearrangement joins TRBV18 to TRBJ1-2; D is uncertain. The CDR3 length is 13 residues. Per germline, CDR1 KGHSH and CDR2 LQKENI. The CDR3 DNA is TGTGCCAGCACACCCGAAAGGGAGGACGGCTACACCTTC. This translates into CASTPEREDGYTF.

This chain joins TRBV7-9 and TRBJ1-2; a possible D gene is TRBD1 (5 bases). Deletions cut 5 bases from V and 12 bases from J, with 13 bases between. There are 11 residues in the CDR3. Germline CDR1 and CDR2: SEHNR and FQNEAQ (reference sequence). CDR3 residues: CASSQLREHTF. DNA of the CDR3: TGTGCCAGCAGCCAGCTCAGGGAACACACCTTC.

This sequence joins TRBV7-2 and TRBJ1-6; D uncertain. This CDR3 has 15 amino acids. Per the germline V gene, CDR1 is SGHTA and CDR2 is FQGNSA. Trimming took off 5 bases at V and 8 bases at J, with 16 bases between the two ends. The CDR3 bases are TGTGCCAGCAGCCCCGGGCGGGAGGGTTATTCACCCCTCCACTTT. It yields the protein CASSPGREGYSPLHF.

This clonotype was recorded many times. This sequence joins TRBV5-1 and TRBJ2-1; TRBD1 is a possible D gene (5 bases). The CDR3 is 13 residues long. The germline V gene encodes CDR1 SGHRS and CDR2 YFSETQ. The V gene lost 3 bases and the J gene lost 7 bases, with 11 bases spanning the gap. CDR3 coding DNA: TGCGCCAGCAGCTATAACCAGGGAAATGAGCAGTTCTTC. Its protein product is CASSYNQGNEQFF.

The chain couples TRBV4-3 to TRBJ1-4; 9 nucleotides align to TRBD1. The CDR3 has 17 amino acids. J gave up 8 bases and V 3 bases, and 13 bases lay outside the gene matches. Germline CDR1 and CDR2: LGHNA and YSLEER. The CDR3 nucleotides read TGCGCCAGCAGCCAGGAAGACAGGGGGAGAGGTTGGGAAAAACTGTTTTTT. Translation: CASSQEDRGRGWEKLFF.

This clonotype was detected only a few times. The V call is TRBV6-4, the J call TRBJ1-5; D unresolved. The CDR3 length is 12 residues. The V gene's germline CDR1 is MRHNA and CDR2 SNTAGT. Trimming removed 1 base at V and 5 bases at J, with 3 bases between. The CDR3 is CASSDLYQPQHF. DNA for the CDR3: TGTGCCAGCAGTGACTTGTATCAGCCCCAGCATTTT.

This clonotype was detected only a few times. The gene calls are TRBV20-1 and TRBJ2-7; TRBD1 is a possible D gene (5 bases). Germline CDR1 DFQATT, CDR2 SNEGSKA (reference sequence). Trimming removed 6 bases at V and 4 bases at J, with 16 bases between. The length of the CDR3 is 13 residues. As DNA, the CDR3 is TGCAGTGCCCTTGACAGAGACCTATACGAGCAGTACTTC. Its protein is CSALDRDLYEQYF.

This clonotype was seen repeatedly, ten times or more. This sequence joins TRBV2 and TRBJ2-5; D unresolved. This CDR3 region has 13 residues. The germline V and J ends were trimmed by 1 base and 7 bases, with 10 bases remaining between them. CDR1 is SNHLY and CDR2 is FYNNEI in the germline V gene. The CDR3 spells CASSEGVLWTQYF. In DNA, the CDR3 is TGTGCCAGCAGTGAAGGCGTTTTGTGGACCCAGTACTTC.

The gene calls are TRBV21-1 and TRBJ2-2; the table's D call, TRBD2, was not checked against the DNA. TRBV21-1 is deemed a pseudogene. CDR3 size: 13 residues. The chain's CDR3 is CASRVLADGELFF. CDR3 bases: TGTGCCAGCAGGGTACTAGCGGACGGGGAGCTGTTTTTT.

The genes are TRBV12-3 or TRBV12-4 and TRBJ1-2, with unresolved D. The V end lost 1 base, the J end lost 8 bases, and 8 bases lay between the germline ends. The length of the CDR3 is 12 residues. The CDR3 here is CASSLETGGYTF. The CDR3 DNA follows: TGTGCCAGCAGTTTAGAAACTGGGGGCTACACCTTC.

This clonotype was seen a few times. V is TRBV6-2 or TRBV6-3 and J is TRBJ2-7; 10 bases align to TRBD2. Germline values: CDR1 MNHEY, CDR2 SVGEGT. V trimming: 7 bases; J trimming: 0 bases; junction bases outside the gene matches: 6. This CDR3 comprises 15 residues. CDR3 protein: CASTSLAGVSYEQYF. For the CDR3, the DNA is TGTGCCAGCACCTCGCTAGCGGGAGTCTCCTACGAGCAGTACTTC.